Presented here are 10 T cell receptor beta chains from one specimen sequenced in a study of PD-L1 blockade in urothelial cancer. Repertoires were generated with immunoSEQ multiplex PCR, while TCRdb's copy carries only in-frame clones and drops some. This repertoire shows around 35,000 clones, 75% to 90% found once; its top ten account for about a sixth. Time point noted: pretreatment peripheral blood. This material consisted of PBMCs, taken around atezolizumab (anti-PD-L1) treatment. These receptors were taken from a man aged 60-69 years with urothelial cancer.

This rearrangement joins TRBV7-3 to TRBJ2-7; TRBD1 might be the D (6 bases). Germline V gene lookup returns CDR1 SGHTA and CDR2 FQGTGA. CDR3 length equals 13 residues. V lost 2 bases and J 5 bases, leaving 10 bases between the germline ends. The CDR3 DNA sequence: TGTGCCAGCAGCTTAGGGCAGGGGAACGAGCAGTACTTC. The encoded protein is CASSLGQGNEQYF.

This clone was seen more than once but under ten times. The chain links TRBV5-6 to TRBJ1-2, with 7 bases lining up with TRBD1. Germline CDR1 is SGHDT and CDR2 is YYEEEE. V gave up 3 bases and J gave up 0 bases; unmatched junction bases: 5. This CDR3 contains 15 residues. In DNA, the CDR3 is TGTGCCAGCAGCTCGGCAGGGGGTGCTAACTATGGCTACACCTTC. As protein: CASSSAGGANYGYTF. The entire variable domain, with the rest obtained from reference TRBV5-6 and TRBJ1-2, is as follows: DAGVTQSPTHLIKTRGQQVTLRCSPKSGHDTVSWYQQALGQGPQFIFQYYEEEERQRGNFPDRFSGHQFPNYSSELNVNALLLGDSALYLCASSSAGGANYGYTFGSGTRLTVV.

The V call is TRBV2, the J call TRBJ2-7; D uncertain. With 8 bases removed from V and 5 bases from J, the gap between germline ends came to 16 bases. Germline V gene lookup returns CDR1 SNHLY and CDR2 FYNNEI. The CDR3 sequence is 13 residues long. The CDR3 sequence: CASSNWAGHEQYF. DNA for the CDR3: TGTGCCAGCTCCAACTGGGCAGGCCACGAGCAGTACTTC.

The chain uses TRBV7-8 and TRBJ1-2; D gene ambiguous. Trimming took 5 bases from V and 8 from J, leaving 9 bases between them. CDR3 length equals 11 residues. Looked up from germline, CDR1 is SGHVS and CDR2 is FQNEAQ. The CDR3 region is CASSPEEGYTF. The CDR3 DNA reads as TGTGCCAGCAGCCCCGAGGAAGGCTACACCTTC.

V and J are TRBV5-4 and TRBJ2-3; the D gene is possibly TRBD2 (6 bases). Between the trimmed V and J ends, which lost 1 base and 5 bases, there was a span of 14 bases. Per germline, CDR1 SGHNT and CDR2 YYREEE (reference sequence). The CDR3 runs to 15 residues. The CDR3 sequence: CASSLTPGAVDTQYF. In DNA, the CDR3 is TGTGCCAGCAGCTTGACCCCGGGAGCGGTAGATACGCAGTATTTT. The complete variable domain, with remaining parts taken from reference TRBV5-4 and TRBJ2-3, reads ETGVTQSPTHLIKTRGQQVTLRCSSQSGHNTVSWYQQALGQGPQFIFQYYREEENGRGNFPPRFSGLQFPNYSSELNVNALELDDSALYLCASSLTPGAVDTQYFGPGTRLTVL.

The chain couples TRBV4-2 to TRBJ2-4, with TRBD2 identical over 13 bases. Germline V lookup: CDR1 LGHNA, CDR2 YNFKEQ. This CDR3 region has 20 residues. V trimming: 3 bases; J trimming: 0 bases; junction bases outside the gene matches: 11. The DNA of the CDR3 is TGTGCCAGCAGCCAGGATGGGACTAGCGGGATGAGGGAAGCCAAAAACATTCAGTACTTC. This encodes CASSQDGTSGMREAKNIQYF.

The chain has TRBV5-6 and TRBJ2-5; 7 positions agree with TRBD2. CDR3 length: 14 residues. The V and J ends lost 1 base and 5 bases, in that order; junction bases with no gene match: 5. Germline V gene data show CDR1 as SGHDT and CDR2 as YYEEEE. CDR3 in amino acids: CASSLSGKGETQYF. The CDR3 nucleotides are TGTGCCAGCAGCTTGAGCGGGAAGGGGGAGACCCAGTACTTC.

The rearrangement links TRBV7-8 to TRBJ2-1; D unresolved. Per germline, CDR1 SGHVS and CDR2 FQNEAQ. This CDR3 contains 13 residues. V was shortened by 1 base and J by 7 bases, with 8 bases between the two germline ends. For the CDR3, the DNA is TGTGCCAGCAGCTTAGATAGCACTAATGAGCAGTTCTTC. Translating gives CASSLDSTNEQFF.

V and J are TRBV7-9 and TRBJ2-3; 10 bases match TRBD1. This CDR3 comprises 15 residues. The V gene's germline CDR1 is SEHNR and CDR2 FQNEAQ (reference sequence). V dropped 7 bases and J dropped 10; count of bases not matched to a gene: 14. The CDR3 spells CASTFLGDRGIPQYF. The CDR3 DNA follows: TGTGCCAGCACGTTCCTTGGGGACAGGGGAATTCCGCAGTATTTT.

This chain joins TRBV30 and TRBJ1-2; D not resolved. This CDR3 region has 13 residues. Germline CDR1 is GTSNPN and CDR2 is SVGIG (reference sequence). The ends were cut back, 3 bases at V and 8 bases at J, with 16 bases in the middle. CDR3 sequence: CAWSLQIARGYTF. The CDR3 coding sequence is TGTGCCTGGAGCCTTCAAATCGCCCGGGGCTACACCTTC.